A single sample is the source of the 4 T cell receptor beta chains below, sequenced in a study of high-grade serous ovarian cancer treatment subgroups. Assay: immunoSEQ multiplex PCR; the TCRdb copy retains only in-frame clones and omits some. This table has some 6,200 clones, around 75% appearing once. Tumor tissue was taken before any definitive surgery or chemotherapy was given. Material for sequencing was tumor tissue. The receptors shown here come from a human donor with high-grade serous ovarian cancer.

This clone came up a few times. Mismatch with germline at one junction end may stem from a read error. V usage is TRBV19 and J usage is TRBJ2-1; TRBD2 agrees at 9 bases. The CDR3 extends over 12 amino acids. Germline V gene lookup returns CDR1 LNHDA and CDR2 SQIVND (reference sequence). CDR3 DNA sequence: TGTGCCAGTAGTCACTCTAGCGGGGCCCCACTCTTC. Translation gives CASSHSSGAPLF.

This clone is termed medium-sized. The V and J genes are TRBV15 and TRBJ1-2; possibly TRBD1 for D (6 bases). The CDR3 extends over 14 amino acids. V lost 1 base to trimming and J lost 6 bases, with 12 bases between them. Germline CDR1 and CDR2: LNHNV and YYDKDF (reference sequence). The CDR3 loop is CATSRGLQGNGYTF. CDR3 coding DNA: TGTGCCACCAGCAGAGGGTTACAGGGAAATGGCTACACCTTC.

The chain combines TRBV4-3 with TRBJ2-3, with 9 bases that match TRBD1. This CDR3 is built from 15 residues. The V and J ends lost 3 bases and 6 bases, in that order; junction bases with no gene match: 7. Per the germline V gene, CDR1 is LGHNA and CDR2 is YSLEER. The CDR3 is CASSHLDRGLDTQYF. The CDR3 coding sequence is TGCGCCAGCAGCCACCTCGACAGGGGGTTGGATACGCAGTATTTT.

This chain uses TRBV7-2 with TRBJ2-7; 9 nucleotides match TRBD2. The CDR3 loop spans 15 amino acids. V lost 5 bases and J lost 6; bases outside the gene matches: 11. Looked up from germline, CDR1 is SGHTA and CDR2 is FQGNSA. This CDR3 is CASSPYVREGSEQYF. In nucleotides, the CDR3 is TGTGCCAGCAGCCCTTATGTGCGGGAGGGCTCCGAGCAGTACTTC.